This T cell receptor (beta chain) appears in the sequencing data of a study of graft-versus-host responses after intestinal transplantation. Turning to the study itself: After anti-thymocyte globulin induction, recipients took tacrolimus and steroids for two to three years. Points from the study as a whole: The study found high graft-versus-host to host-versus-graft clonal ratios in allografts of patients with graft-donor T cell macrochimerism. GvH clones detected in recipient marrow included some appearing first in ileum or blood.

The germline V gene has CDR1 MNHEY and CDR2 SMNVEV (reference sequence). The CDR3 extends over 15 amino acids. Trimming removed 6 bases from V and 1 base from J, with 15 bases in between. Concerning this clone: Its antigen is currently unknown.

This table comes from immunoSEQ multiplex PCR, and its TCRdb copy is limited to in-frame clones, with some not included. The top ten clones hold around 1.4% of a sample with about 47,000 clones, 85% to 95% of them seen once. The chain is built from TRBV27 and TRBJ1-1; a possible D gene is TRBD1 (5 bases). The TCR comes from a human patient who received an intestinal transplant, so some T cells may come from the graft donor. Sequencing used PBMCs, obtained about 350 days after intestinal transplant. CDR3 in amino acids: CASSMQGTGNTEAFF. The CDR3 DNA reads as TGTGCCAGCAGCATGCAGGGTACGGGGAACACTGAAGCTTTCTTT.